The T cell receptor beta chain described here comes from a study of blood T cells in healthy people across ages. Deletions cut 3 bases from V and 10 bases from J, with 16 bases between. CDR3 length equals 12 residues. CDR1 and CDR2 (germline): SQVTM, ANQGSEA. In the case of this clonotype: Possible read error: a much larger clone is one base away.

Then a second PCR, running about 6 to 11 cycles, was carried out with a sample-barcoded 5' primer and a J-beta primer mix. Through a template-switch adaptor with 12 random nucleotides, each cDNA molecule received a tag. MiXCR was run by TCRdb on the 5' RACE reads, yielding one entry per CDR3 protein. The sample has around 1,700,000 distinct CDR3 sequences; approximately 28% are singletons. This sequence was found in a woman in her twenties or thirties in good health. The genes are TRBV29-1 and TRBJ2-7; D not resolved. Sequencing input: blood. CDR3 region: CSVDLGGEAQYF. The CDR3 nucleotides read TGCAGCGTTGATCTGGGCGGCGAGGCCCAGTACTTC.